These 2 T cell receptor beta chains were sequenced from one sample in a study of T cells expressing NK-cell markers. TCRdb reprocessed the 5' RACE reads, with one entry per CDR3 protein and no DNA. Its table lists roughly 160,000 distinct CDR3 sequences. Sequencing was carried out using blood T cells: a sorted CD56 or NKG2C T cell subset, CD4+ or CD8+ T cells, or bulk PBMC T cells (not recorded which). The source of these receptors is a man aged 18 to 70 in good health.

V usage is TRBV14 and J usage is TRBJ2-5; absent DNA, TCRdb's TRBD2 call cannot be checked. CDR1 is SGHDN and CDR2 is FVKESK in the germline V gene. The CDR3 is 16 amino acids. This CDR3 reads CASSQVDRSEQETQYF.

This chain connects TRBV2 to TRBJ2-5. Germline values: CDR1 SNHLY, CDR2 FYNNEI. The CDR3 totals 12 residues. This CDR3 is CASRGLEETQYF.